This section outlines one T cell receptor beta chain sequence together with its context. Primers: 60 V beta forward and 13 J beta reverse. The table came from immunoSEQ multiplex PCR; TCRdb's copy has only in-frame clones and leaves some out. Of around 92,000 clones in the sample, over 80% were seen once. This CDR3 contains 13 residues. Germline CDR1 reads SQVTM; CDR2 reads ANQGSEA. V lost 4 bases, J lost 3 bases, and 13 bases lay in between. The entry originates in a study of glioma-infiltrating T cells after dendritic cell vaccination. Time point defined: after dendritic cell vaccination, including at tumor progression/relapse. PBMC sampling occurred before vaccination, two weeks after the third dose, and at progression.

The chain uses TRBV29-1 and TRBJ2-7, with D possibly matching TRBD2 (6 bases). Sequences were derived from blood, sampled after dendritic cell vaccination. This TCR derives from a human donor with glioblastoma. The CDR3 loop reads CSVGKTSIYEQYF. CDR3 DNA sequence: TGCAGCGTTGGAAAGACTAGTATCTACGAGCAGTACTTC.